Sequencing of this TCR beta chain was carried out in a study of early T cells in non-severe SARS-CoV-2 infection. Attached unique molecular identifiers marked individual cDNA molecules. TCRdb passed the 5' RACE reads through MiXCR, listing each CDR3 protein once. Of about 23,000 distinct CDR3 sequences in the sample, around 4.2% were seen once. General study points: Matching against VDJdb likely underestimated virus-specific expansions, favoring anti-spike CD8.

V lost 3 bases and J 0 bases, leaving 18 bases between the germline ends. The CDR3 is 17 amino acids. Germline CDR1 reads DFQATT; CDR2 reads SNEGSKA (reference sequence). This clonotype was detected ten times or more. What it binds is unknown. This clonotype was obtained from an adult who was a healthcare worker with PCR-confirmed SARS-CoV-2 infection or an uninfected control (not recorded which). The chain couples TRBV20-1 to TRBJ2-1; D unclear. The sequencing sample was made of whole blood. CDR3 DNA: TGCAGTGCTAGCGGTTCAGATGACCGAGCCTCCTACAATGAGCAGTTCTTC. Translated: CSASGSDDRASYNEQFF.